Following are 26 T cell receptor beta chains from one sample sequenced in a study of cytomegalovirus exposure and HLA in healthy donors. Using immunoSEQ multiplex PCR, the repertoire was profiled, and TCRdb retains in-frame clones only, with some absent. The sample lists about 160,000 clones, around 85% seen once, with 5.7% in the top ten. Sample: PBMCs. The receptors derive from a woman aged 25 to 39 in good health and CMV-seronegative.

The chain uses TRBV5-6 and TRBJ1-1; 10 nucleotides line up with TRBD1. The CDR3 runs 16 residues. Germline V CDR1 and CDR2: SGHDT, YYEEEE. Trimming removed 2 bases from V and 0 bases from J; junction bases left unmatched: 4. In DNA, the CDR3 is TGTGCCAGCAGCTTCGGGACAGGGGATATGAACACTGAAGCTTTCTTT. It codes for CASSFGTGDMNTEAFF.

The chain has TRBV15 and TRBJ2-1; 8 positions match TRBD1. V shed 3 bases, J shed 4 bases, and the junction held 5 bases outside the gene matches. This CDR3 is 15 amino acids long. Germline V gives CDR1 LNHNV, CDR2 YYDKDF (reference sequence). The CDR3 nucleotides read TGTGCCACCAGCAGCCCGGGACAGGTTTACAATGAGCAGTTCTTC. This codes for CATSSPGQVYNEQFF.

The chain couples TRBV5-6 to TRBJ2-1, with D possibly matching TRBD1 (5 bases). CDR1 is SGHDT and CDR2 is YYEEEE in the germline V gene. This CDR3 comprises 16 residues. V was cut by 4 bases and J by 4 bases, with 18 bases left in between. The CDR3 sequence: CASSRTRAAKYNEQFF. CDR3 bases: TGTGCCAGCAGCCGAACCAGGGCGGCAAAATACAATGAGCAGTTCTTC.

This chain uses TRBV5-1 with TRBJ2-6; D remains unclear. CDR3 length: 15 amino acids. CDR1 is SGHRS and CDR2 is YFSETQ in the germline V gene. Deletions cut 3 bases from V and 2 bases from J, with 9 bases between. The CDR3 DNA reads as TGCGCCAGCAGCTCCAATTCGGCTGGGGCCAACGTCCTGACTTTC. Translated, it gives CASSSNSAGANVLTF.

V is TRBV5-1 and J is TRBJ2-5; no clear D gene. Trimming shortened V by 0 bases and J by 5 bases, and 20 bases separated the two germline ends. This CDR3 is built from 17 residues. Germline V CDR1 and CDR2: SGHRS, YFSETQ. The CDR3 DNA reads TGCGCCAGCAGCTTGGGGATTGGAATGTTGTTTCAGGAGACCCAGTACTTC. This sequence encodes CASSLGIGMLFQETQYF.

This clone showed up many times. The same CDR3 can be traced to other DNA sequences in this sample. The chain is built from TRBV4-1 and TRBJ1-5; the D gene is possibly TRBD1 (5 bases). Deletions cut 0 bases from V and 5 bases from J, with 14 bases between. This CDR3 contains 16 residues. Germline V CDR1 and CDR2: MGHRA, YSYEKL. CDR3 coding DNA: TGCGCCAGCAGCCAAGATGGGTTCGGGGGGGATCAGCCCCAGCATTTT. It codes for CASSQDGFGGDQPQHF.

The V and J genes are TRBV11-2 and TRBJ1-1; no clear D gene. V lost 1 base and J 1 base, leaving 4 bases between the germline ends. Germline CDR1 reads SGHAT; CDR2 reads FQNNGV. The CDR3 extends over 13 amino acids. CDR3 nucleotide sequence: TGTGCCAGCAGCTTAGGCGGGAACACTGAAGCTTTCTTT. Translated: CASSLGGNTEAFF.

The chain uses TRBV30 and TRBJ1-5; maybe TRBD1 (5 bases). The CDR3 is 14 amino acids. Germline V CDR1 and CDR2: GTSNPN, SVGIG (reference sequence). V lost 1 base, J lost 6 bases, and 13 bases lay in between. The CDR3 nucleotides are TGTGCCTGGAGTGCCACAGGATTTGTTCAGCCCCAGCATTTT. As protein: CAWSATGFVQPQHF.

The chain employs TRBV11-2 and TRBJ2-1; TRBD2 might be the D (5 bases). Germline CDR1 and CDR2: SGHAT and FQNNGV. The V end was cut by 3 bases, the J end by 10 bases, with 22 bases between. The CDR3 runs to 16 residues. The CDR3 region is CASSLDSARRWIEQFF. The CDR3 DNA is TGTGCCAGCAGCTTGGATAGCGCGAGACGATGGATCGAGCAGTTCTTC.

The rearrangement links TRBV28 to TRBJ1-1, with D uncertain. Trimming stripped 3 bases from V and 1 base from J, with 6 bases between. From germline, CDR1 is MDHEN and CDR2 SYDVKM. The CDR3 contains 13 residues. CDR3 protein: CASSFPRNTEAFF. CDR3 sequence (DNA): TGTGCCAGCAGTTTCCCCCGGAACACTGAAGCTTTCTTT.

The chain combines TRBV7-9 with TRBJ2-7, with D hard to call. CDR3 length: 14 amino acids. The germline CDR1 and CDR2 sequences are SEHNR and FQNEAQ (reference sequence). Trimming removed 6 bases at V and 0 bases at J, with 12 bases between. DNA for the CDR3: TGTGCCAGCAGTCCCAGTCTCAGCTCCTACGAGCAGTACTTC. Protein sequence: CASSPSLSSYEQYF.

Written as DNA, the CDR3 is TGTGCCAGCAGGGAGGACAGGGGGCATAATTCACCCCTCCACTTT. This sequence encodes CASREDRGHNSPLHF. This chain connects TRBV2 to TRBJ1-6; 11 positions match TRBD1. Trimming cost V 6 bases and J 5 bases; bases outside gene matches: 3. CDR1 is SNHLY and CDR2 is FYNNEI in the germline V gene. The CDR3 has 15 residues.

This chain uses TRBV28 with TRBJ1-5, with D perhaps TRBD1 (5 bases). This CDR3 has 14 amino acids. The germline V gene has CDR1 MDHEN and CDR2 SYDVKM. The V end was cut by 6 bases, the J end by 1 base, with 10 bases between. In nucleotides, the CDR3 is TGTGCCAGCAGGCGCCGACAGAGCAATCAGCCCCAGCATTTT. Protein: CASRRRQSNQPQHF. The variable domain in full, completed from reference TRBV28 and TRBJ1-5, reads DVKVTQSSRYLVKRTGEKVFLECVQDMDHENMFWYRQDPGLGLRLIYFSYDVKMKEKGDIPEGYSVSREKKERFSLILESASTNQTSMYLCASRRRQSNQPQHFGDGTRLSIL.

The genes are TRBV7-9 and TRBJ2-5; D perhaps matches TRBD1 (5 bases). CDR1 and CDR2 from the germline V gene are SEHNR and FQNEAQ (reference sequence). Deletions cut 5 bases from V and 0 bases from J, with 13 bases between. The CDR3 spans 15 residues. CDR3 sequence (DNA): TGTGCCAGCAGCCCGCAGGGTTACAACCAAGAGACCCAGTACTTC. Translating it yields CASSPQGYNQETQYF.

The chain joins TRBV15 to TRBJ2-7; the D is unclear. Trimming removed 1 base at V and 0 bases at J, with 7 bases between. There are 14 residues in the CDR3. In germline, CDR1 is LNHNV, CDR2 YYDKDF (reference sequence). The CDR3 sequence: CATSRGAYSYEQYF. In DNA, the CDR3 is TGTGCCACCAGCAGAGGTGCCTACTCCTACGAGCAGTACTTC. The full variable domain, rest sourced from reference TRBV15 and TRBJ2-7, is DAMVIQNPRYQVTQFGKPVTLSCSQTLNHNVMYWYQQKSSQAPKLLFHYYDKDFNNEADTPDNFQSRRPNTSFCFLDIRSPGLGDTAMYLCATSRGAYSYEQYFGPGTRLTVT.

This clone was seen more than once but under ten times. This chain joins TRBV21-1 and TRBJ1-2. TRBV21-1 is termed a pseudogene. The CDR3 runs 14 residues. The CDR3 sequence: CASSPSRGNYGYTF. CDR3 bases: TGTGCCAGCAGCCCCTCGAGGGGAAACTATGGCTACACCTTC.

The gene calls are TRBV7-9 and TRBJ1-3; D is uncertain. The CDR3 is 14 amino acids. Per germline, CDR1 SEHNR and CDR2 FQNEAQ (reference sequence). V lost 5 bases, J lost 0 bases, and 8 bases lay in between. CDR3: CASSPSTSGNTIYF. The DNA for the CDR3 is TGTGCCAGCAGCCCCAGTACCTCTGGAAACACCATATATTTT.

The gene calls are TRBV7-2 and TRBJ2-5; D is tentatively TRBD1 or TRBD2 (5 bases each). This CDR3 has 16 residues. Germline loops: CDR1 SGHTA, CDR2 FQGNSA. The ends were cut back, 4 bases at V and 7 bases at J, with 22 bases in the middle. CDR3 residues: CASSSQVGQGVRTQYF. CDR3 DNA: TGTGCCAGCAGCTCGCAGGTGGGGCAGGGAGTGAGGACCCAGTACTTC.

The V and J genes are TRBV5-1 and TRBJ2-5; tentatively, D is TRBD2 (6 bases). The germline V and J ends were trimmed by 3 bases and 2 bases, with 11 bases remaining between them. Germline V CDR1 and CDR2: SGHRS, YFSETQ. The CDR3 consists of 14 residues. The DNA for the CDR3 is TGCGCCAGCAGCTCCGGGACTCCTCAAGAGACCCAGTACTTC. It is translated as CASSSGTPQETQYF.

The CDR3 here is CASSFSGGKDTQYF. As DNA, the CDR3 is TGTGCCAGCAGCTTTAGCGGGGGTAAGGATACGCAGTATTTT. The rearrangement uses TRBV7-9 and TRBJ2-3; 9 bases align to TRBD2. The CDR3 spans 14 residues. Trimming at V came to 3 bases and at J to 6 bases, leaving 4 bases not matched to a gene. The germline gives CDR1 SEHNR, CDR2 FQNEAQ (reference sequence). The full variable domain, rest sourced from reference TRBV7-9 and TRBJ2-3, is DTGVSQNPRHKITKRGQNVTFRCDPISEHNRLYWYRQTLGQGPEFLTYFQNEAQLEKSRLLSDRFSAERPKGSFSTLEIQRTEQGDSAMYLCASSFSGGKDTQYFGPGTRLTVL.

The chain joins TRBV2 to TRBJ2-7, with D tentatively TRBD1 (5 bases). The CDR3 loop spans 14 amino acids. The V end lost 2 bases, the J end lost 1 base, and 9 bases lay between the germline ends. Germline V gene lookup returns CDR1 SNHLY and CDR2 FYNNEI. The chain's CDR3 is CASSEQGGSYEQYF. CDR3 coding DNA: TGTGCCAGCAGTGAACAGGGTGGGTCCTACGAGCAGTACTTC. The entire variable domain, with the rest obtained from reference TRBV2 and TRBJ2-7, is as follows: EPEVTQTPSHQVTQMGQEVILRCVPISNHLYFYWYRQILGQKVEFLVSFYNNEISEKSEIFDDQFSVERPDGSNFTLKIRSTKLEDSAMYFCASSEQGGSYEQYFGPGTRLTVT.

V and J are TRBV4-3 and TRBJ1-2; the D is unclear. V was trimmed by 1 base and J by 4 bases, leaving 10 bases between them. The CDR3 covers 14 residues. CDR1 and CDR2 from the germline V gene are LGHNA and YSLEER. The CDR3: CASSQVRSSYGYTF. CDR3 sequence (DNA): TGCGCCAGCAGCCAAGTCAGATCATCCTATGGCTACACCTTC.

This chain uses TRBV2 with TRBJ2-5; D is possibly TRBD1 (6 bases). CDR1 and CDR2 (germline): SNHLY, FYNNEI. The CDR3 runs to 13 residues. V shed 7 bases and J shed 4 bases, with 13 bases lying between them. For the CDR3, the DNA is TGTGCCAGCACCTCCAGGGGTTCAGAGACCCAGTACTTC. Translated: CASTSRGSETQYF.

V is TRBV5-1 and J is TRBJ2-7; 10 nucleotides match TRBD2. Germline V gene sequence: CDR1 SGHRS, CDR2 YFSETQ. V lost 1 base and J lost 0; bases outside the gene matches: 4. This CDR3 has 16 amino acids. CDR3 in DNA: TGCGCCAGCAGCTTGTCCCCTAGCGGGAGCTCCTACGAGCAGTACTTC. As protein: CASSLSPSGSSYEQYF.

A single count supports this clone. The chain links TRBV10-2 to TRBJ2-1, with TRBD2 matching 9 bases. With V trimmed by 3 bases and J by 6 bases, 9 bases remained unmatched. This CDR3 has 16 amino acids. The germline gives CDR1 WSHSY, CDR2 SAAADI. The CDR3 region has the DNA TGCGCCAGCAGTGATCCGACTAGCGGCGAGGTCAATGAGCAGTTCTTC. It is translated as CASSDPTSGEVNEQFF.

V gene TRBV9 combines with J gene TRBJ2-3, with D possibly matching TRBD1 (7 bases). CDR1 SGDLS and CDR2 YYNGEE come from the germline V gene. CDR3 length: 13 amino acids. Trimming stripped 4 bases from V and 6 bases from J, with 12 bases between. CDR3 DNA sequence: TGTGCCAGCAGCCCAGGGGGGCGCGATACGCAGTATTTT. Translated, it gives CASSPGGRDTQYF.